This TCR beta chain was profiled in a study of lymphopenia after photon versus proton radiotherapy. Overall study results and limits: Better survival with proton therapy was suggested as possible, not demonstrated.

Worth noting for this clone: Its antigen is undetermined.

Germline V gives CDR1 SGHDN, CDR2 FVKESK. The CDR3 extends over 15 amino acids. V was shortened by 1 base and J by 5 bases, with 14 bases between the two germline ends. Some clones are missing from TCRdb's copy, which holds only in-frame ones; the method was immunoSEQ multiplex PCR. Of about 45,000 clones in the sample, 85% to 90% are singletons; the top ten hold around 2.2%. The chain joins TRBV14 to TRBJ1-2, with unresolved D. The material was peripheral blood, obtained from a patient treated with photon-based radiotherapy. The sequence was obtained from a man in his forties or fifties with gastric cancer. This CDR3 is CASSQAPAAVYGYTF. Here the CDR3 DNA reads TGTGCCAGCAGCCAAGCCCCCGCGGCGGTTTATGGCTACACCTTC. The whole variable domain, remainder taken from reference TRBV14 and TRBJ1-2, is EAGVTQFPSHSVIEKGQTVTLRCDPISGHDNLYWYRRVMGKEIKFLLHFVKESKQDESGMPNNRFLAERTGGTYSTLKVQPAELEDSGVYFCASSQAPAAVYGYTFGSGTRLTVV.